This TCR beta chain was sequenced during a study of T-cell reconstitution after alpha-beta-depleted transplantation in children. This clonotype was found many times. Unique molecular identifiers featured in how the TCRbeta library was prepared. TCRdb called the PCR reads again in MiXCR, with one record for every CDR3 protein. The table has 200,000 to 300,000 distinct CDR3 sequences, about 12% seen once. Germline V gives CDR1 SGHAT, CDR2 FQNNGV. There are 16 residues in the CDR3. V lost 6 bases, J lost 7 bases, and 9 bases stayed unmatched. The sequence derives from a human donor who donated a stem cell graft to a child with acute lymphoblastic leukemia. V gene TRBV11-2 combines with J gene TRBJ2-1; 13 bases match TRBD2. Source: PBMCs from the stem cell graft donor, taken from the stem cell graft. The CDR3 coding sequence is TGTGCCAGCAGGCCTACTAGCGGGGGGGCCCGAAATGAGCAGTTCTTC. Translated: CASRPTSGGARNEQFF.